The 13 T cell receptor beta chains below were found in one sample sequenced in a study of PD-1 blockade in mismatch repair-deficient tumors. The table came from immunoSEQ multiplex PCR; TCRdb's copy has only in-frame clones and leaves some out. The data contain 40,000 or so clones, 70% to 80% of them singletons. The material sequenced was peripheral blood, taken 4 weeks after starting pembrolizumab. Source of these receptors: an adult with mismatch repair-deficient cancer.

J is TRBJ2-3 and V is TRBV6-1, with 9 bases identical to TRBD1. The trim removed 4 bases at V and 1 base at J, leaving 12 bases unmatched. The CDR3 is 18 residues long. CDR1 is MNHNS and CDR2 is SASEGT in the germline V gene. Here the CDR3 reads CASSGSSYRGLGTDTQYF. DNA for the CDR3: TGTGCCAGCAGTGGCAGTAGCTACAGGGGGCTCGGCACAGATACGCAGTATTTT.

The chain carries TRBV10-3 and TRBJ1-5; perhaps TRBD1 as D (5 bases). Germline V gene data show CDR1 as ENHRY and CDR2 as SYGVKD. V was pared by 0 bases and J by 6 bases, with 6 bases between. The CDR3 contains 13 residues. The CDR3 region has the DNA TGTGCCATCAGTGAGTCCAGGGTTCAGCCCCAGCATTTT. Translation: CAISESRVQPQHF.

As DNA, the CDR3 is TGCAGTGCTATTATAGCCCGGGAGCAGTTCTTC. Translation: CSAIIAREQFF. The chain uses TRBV20-1 and TRBJ2-1, with unresolved D. Germline V gene lookup returns CDR1 DFQATT and CDR2 SNEGSKA (reference sequence). The CDR3 totals 11 residues. With 4 bases removed from V and 10 bases from J, the gap between germline ends came to 11 bases.

V and J are TRBV11-2 and TRBJ2-7; 10 bases map to TRBD2. Germline V lookup: CDR1 SGHAT, CDR2 FQNNGV. The CDR3 extends over 17 amino acids. The trim removed 4 bases at V and 3 bases at J, leaving 12 bases unmatched. CDR3 protein: CASSYTSGTSEYYEQYF. CDR3 DNA sequence: TGTGCCAGCAGCTATACCTCCGGGACTAGCGAATACTACGAGCAGTACTTC.

This chain joins TRBV28 and TRBJ2-3, with D perhaps TRBD2 (5 bases). The V end was cut by 5 bases, the J end by 4 bases, with 13 bases between. CDR1 is MDHEN and CDR2 is SYDVKM in the germline V gene. This CDR3 spans 14 amino acids. The CDR3 loop is CASSGLASADTQYF. For the CDR3, the DNA is TGTGCCAGCAGTGGACTCGCCTCCGCAGATACGCAGTATTTT.

The V gene is TRBV2, the J gene TRBJ1-2; D not resolved. V lost 7 bases to trimming and J lost 0 bases, with 9 bases between them. This CDR3 comprises 13 residues. Germline V CDR1 and CDR2: SNHLY, FYNNEI. The CDR3 loop reads CASIPETNYGYTF. The DNA for the CDR3 is TGTGCCAGCATCCCGGAGACTAACTATGGCTACACCTTC.

The chain combines TRBV2 with TRBJ1-1; no clear D. The CDR3 totals 11 residues. Trimming took 7 bases from V and 7 from J, leaving 10 bases between them. Germline V gene sequence: CDR1 SNHLY, CDR2 FYNNEI. CDR3 protein: CASTLSVEAFF. The CDR3 nucleotides are TGTGCCAGCACCCTCTCAGTTGAAGCTTTCTTT.

The chain employs TRBV2 and TRBJ2-5; 9 bases agree with TRBD1. Trimming removed 3 bases from V and 5 bases from J; junction bases left unmatched: 10. This CDR3 has 16 residues. Germline loops: CDR1 SNHLY, CDR2 FYNNEI. The CDR3 DNA is TGTGCCAGCAGTGATCCGGGACAGGGATGGAGGGAGACCCAGTACTTC. It is translated as CASSDPGQGWRETQYF. Filled out from reference TRBV2 and TRBJ2-5, the complete variable domain reads EPEVTQTPSHQVTQMGQEVILRCVPISNHLYFYWYRQILGQKVEFLVSFYNNEISEKSEIFDDQFSVERPDGSNFTLKIRSTKLEDSAMYFCASSDPGQGWRETQYFGPGTRLLVL.

This clone was seen only once. The rearrangement links TRBV7-6 to TRBJ2-7, with D tentatively TRBD2 (5 bases). There are 14 residues in the CDR3. V lost 3 bases and J lost 2, with 11 bases in between. Germline-derived CDR1 and CDR2 are SGHVS and FNYEAQ. The CDR3 DNA follows: TGTGCCAGCAGCTTTCGCCCGGGAACCTACGAGCAGTACTTC. This sequence encodes CASSFRPGTYEQYF.

The rearrangement links TRBV28 to TRBJ2-1; 8 bases map to TRBD1. The CDR3 is 16 amino acids. From germline, CDR1 is MDHEN and CDR2 SYDVKM. V gave up 3 bases and J gave up 2 bases; unmatched junction bases: 6. The CDR3 loop reads CASSFWTGRPYNEQFF. The CDR3 DNA sequence: TGTGCCAGCAGTTTTTGGACAGGGAGGCCCTACAATGAGCAGTTCTTC. The variable domain in full, completed from reference TRBV28 and TRBJ2-1, reads DVKVTQSSRYLVKRTGEKVFLECVQDMDHENMFWYRQDPGLGLRLIYFSYDVKMKEKGDIPEGYSVSREKKERFSLILESASTNQTSMYLCASSFWTGRPYNEQFFGPGTRLTVL.

The chain couples TRBV6-6 to TRBJ1-1; 10 nucleotides match TRBD1. The length of the CDR3 is 15 residues. CDR1 and CDR2 from the germline V gene are MNHNY and SVGAGI (reference sequence). The trim removed 2 bases at V and 6 bases at J, leaving 6 bases unmatched. The CDR3 region is CASSYGGQGKAEAFF. CDR3 nucleotides: TGTGCCAGCAGTTACGGGGGACAGGGGAAGGCTGAAGCTTTCTTT.

The chain employs TRBV28 and TRBJ1-3, with a weak D call TRBD1 (5 bases). Germline-derived CDR1 and CDR2 are MDHEN and SYDVKM. The CDR3 extends over 17 amino acids. The V gene lost 4 bases and the J gene lost 3 bases, with 19 bases spanning the gap. The CDR3 protein is CASSSYPGAAYGNTIYF. CDR3 in DNA: TGTGCCAGCAGTTCCTACCCCGGGGCAGCCTATGGAAACACCATATATTTT.

The chain has TRBV7-2 and TRBJ2-1, with 11 bases lining up with TRBD2. The germline CDR1 and CDR2 sequences are SGHTA and FQGNSA. Trimming cost V 1 base and J 13 bases; bases outside gene matches: 6. There are 14 residues in the CDR3. The chain's CDR3 is CASSLDGSGREQFF. The CDR3 DNA is TGTGCCAGCAGCTTAGATGGTAGCGGGAGGGAACAGTTCTTC.